Presented here are 9 T cell receptor beta chains from one specimen sequenced in a study of T cell clonality in common variable immunodeficiency. Study-level results: Fewer deletions and N-nucleotide insertions were reportedly seen in common variable immunodeficiency TCR beta sequences.

Their antigens are not known. Produced via immunoSEQ multiplex PCR; TCRdb's table is partial and in-frame only. The sample was found to contain about 35,000 clones, and every one recurs. Sample: peripheral blood mononuclear cells. The receptor source for this set is a human donor with common variable immunodeficiency.

This clone turned up a few times. The sequenced fragment ends 3 residues before the CDR3 boundary, so the rest is inferred from the germline J gene. This chain uses TRBV19 with TRBJ2-7, with 7 positions matching TRBD1. The germline gives CDR1 LNHDA, CDR2 SQIVND (reference sequence). Losses at the gene ends were 1 base for V and 4 bases for J; bases not matched to a gene: 1. The CDR3 totals 13 residues. The sequenced part of the CDR3 DNA is TGTGCCAGTAGTATAGCAGGGGGTTACGAG. It yields the protein CASSIAGGYE. The full CDR3 reads CASSIAGGYEQYF.

This clone came up a few times. The sequence runs out 3 residues before the end of the CDR3; the remainder is reconstructed from the germline J gene. This sequence joins TRBV18 and TRBJ1-5, with D possibly matching TRBD1 (5 bases). The germline V and J ends were trimmed by 6 bases and 5 bases, with 11 bases remaining between them. Per germline, CDR1 KGHSH and CDR2 LQKENI. This CDR3 is 13 amino acids long. The CDR3 protein is CASSPGGDQPQHF. Incomplete CDR3 DNA: TGTGCCAGCTCCCCGGGGGGGGATCAGCCC.

As concerns this clone: The read terminates 3 residues before the CDR3 end, so the remaining end is supplied by the germline J gene. The V call is TRBV11-2, the J call TRBJ2-5, with a weak D call TRBD1 (5 bases). Looked up from germline, CDR1 is SGHAT and CDR2 is FQNNGV. The CDR3 runs 12 residues. V lost 6 bases and J lost 7, with 12 bases in between. This CDR3 reads CASRGPGLTQYF. Partial CDR3 DNA: TGTGCCAGCAGGGGGCCCGGTTTGACC.

A remark on this clone: The read halts 3 residues ahead of the CDR3 end, with the missing end drawn from the germline J gene. The chain uses TRBV19 and TRBJ2-1; tentative D call: TRBD1 (6 bases). V was clipped by 7 bases and J by 6 bases, with 10 bases between them. The CDR3 consists of 12 residues. Germline CDR1 reads LNHDA; CDR2 reads SQIVND (reference sequence). The CDR3 DNA, read in part, is TGTGCCAGTACAGGACAGATCAATGAG. This translates into CASTGQINE. The complete CDR3 reads CASTGQINEQFF.

This clone has a count of ten or more. The CDR3 end is not reached by the read, which stops 3 residues before it; the germline J gene fills it in. The chain is built from TRBV24-1 and TRBJ1-2; D not certain. Per the germline V gene, CDR1 is KGHDR and CDR2 is SFDVKD. This CDR3 region has 11 residues. Here the CDR3 reads CATSDPGGYTF. The sequenced CDR3 bases are TGTGCCACCAGTGACCCAGGAGGC.

A remark on this clone: The read ends 3 residues early relative to the CDR3; the germline J gene fills the gap. V gene TRBV19 combines with J gene TRBJ2-5; possibly TRBD1 for D (6 bases). Per germline, CDR1 LNHDA and CDR2 SQIVND (reference sequence). The length of the CDR3 is 15 residues. Deletions cut 3 bases from V and 0 bases from J, with 11 bases between. The DNA read from the CDR3 is TGTGCCAGTAGTATGGACAGCCTGTACCAAGAGACC. This gives the protein CASSMDSLYQET. The full CDR3 protein is CASSMDSLYQETQYF.

Notes on this clone: The read ends 3 residues before the CDR3 terminus; that terminus is restored from the germline J gene. The chain joins TRBV19 to TRBJ2-1; 7 bases agree with TRBD2. J was trimmed by 0 bases and V by 11 bases; bases with no gene match: 7. The CDR3 has 14 residues. Germline assignment: CDR1 LNHDA and CDR2 SQIVND (reference sequence). The CDR3 DNA, read in part, is TGTGCCGCAGGAGCGGGGAGCTCCTACAATGAG. Residues: CAAGAGSSYNE. The entire CDR3 sequence reads CAAGAGSSYNEQFF.

This clone has more than one count but fewer than ten. The sequence runs out 3 residues before the end of the CDR3; the remainder is reconstructed from the germline J gene. V and J are TRBV6-2 or TRBV6-3 and TRBJ1-5; a weak D match, TRBD1 (5 bases). Deletions cut 6 bases from V and 1 base from J, with 13 bases between. CDR3 length: 15 residues. Germline CDR1 is MNHEY and CDR2 is SVGEGT. The covered CDR3 bases are TGTGCCAGCAGCCCTAGCGACAGAAGCAATCAGCCC. It translates to CASSPSDRSNQP. The whole CDR3 protein is CASSPSDRSNQPQHF.

In regard to this clone: The read ends 3 residues before the CDR3 terminus; that terminus is restored from the germline J gene. V is TRBV30 and J is TRBJ1-2; tentative D call: TRBD1 (6 bases). CDR1 and CDR2 from the germline V gene are GTSNPN and SVGIG (reference sequence). The CDR3 has 13 amino acids. This chain's CDR3 is CAWMSTGTGGYTF. Incomplete CDR3 DNA: TGTGCCTGGATGAGCACAGGGACGGGCGGC.